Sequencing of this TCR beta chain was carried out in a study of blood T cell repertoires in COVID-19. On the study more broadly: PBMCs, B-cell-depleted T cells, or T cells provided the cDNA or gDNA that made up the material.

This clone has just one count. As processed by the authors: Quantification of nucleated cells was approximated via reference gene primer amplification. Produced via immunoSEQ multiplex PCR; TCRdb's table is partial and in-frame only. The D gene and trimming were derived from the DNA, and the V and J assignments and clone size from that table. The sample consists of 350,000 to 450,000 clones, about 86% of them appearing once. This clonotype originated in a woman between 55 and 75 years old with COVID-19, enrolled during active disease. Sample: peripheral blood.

CDR3 loop: CASRSGTGRGQPQHF. The CDR3 DNA sequence: TGTGCCAGCAGGTCCGGGACAGGGAGAGGTCAGCCCCAGCATTTT. The chain links TRBV2 to TRBJ1-5, with 9 nucleotides matching TRBD1. V shed 6 bases and J 6 bases; nucleotides not matched to a gene: 9. The CDR3 sequence is 15 residues long. CDR1 SNHLY and CDR2 FYNNEI come from the germline V gene.